This TCR beta chain was found in a study of post-analysis software for immune sequencing data. Trimming took off 6 bases at V and 6 bases at J, with 13 bases between the two ends. In germline, CDR1 is MNHEY, CDR2 SVGEGT. The CDR3 contains 13 residues. General observations from the study: Comparison with controls showed significantly lower normalized Chao1 diversity in multiple sclerosis patients. The study found TRBV5-6, TRBV5-1 and TRBV20-1 among several TRBV segments more frequent in patients than controls. F measure clustering grouped samples strongly by preparation batch.

As regards this clonotype: Its antigen is undetermined.

Unique molecular identifiers were present in the TCR beta cDNA libraries. TCRdb independently ran MiXCR on the PCR reads; one entry per CDR3 protein. The data show about 460,000 distinct CDR3 sequences, approximately 46% seen once. The chain joins TRBV6-2 or TRBV6-3 to TRBJ2-3; D may be TRBD2 (5 bases). This TCR was recovered from a girl aged 5 to 17 with multiple sclerosis. What was sequenced was blood. The CDR3 nucleotides are TGTGCCAGCAGGGACTCTAGTGAGGATACGCAGTATTTT. This sequence encodes CASRDSSEDTQYF.